The 30 T cell receptor beta chains reported below all come from one sample, sequenced in a study of T-cell reconstitution after alpha-beta-depleted transplantation in children. The TCRbeta library was prepared with unique molecular identifiers. TCRdb fed the PCR reads into MiXCR, producing one record per CDR3 protein. This table has about 240,000 distinct CDR3 sequences, about 25% appearing once. This material consisted of PBMCs, taken before TCRalphabeta/CD19-depleted stem cell transplant. The source is a girl aged 2 to 10 with Fanconi anemia, due to receive a stem cell transplant.

The chain links TRBV29-1 to TRBJ2-5; D might be TRBD1 (5 bases). CDR3 length equals 12 residues. The ends were cut back, 4 bases at V and 3 bases at J, with 9 bases in the middle. Germline V gene lookup returns CDR1 SQVTM and CDR2 ANQGSEA. The CDR3 DNA reads as TGCAGCGTTGTACAGGCCAAAGAGACCCAGTACTTC. It yields the protein CSVVQAKETQYF.

This clonotype was counted at least ten times. This chain uses TRBV5-6 with TRBJ2-4; no reliable D call. Germline values: CDR1 SGHDT, CDR2 YYEEEE. This CDR3 spans 13 amino acids. V was trimmed by 2 bases and J by 6 bases, leaving 9 bases between them. The CDR3 region is CASSFDLVNIQYF. DNA for the CDR3: TGTGCCAGCAGCTTCGACCTGGTAAACATTCAGTACTTC.

The chain carries TRBV29-1 and TRBJ2-7, with TRBD1 identical over 12 bases. V shed 3 bases, J shed 7 bases, and the junction held 7 bases outside the gene matches. CDR1 and CDR2 (germline): SQVTM, ANQGSEA. CDR3 size: 14 residues. The CDR3 spells CSVDKGQGAGEQYF. In DNA, the CDR3 is TGCAGCGTTGACAAGGGACAGGGGGCTGGGGAGCAGTACTTC.

This chain uses TRBV10-3 with TRBJ2-7, with 9 positions matching TRBD1. This CDR3 comprises 13 residues. V lost 6 bases to trimming and J lost 1 base; unmatched junction nucleotides: 1. Per the germline V gene, CDR1 is ENHRY and CDR2 is SYGVKD. The CDR3 sequence is CAIRGQGSYEQYF. The CDR3 DNA sequence: TGTGCCATCAGGGGACAGGGATCCTACGAGCAGTACTTC.

In its sample, this clonotype was seen many times. The chain uses TRBV18 and TRBJ2-1; the D gene is possibly TRBD1 (5 bases). Trimming removed 3 bases from V and 6 bases from J, with 9 bases in between. Germline V lookup: CDR1 KGHSH, CDR2 LQKENI. CDR3 length equals 13 residues. The chain's CDR3 is CASSPGPGNEQFF. Written as DNA, the CDR3 is TGTGCCAGCTCACCGGGGCCGGGCAATGAGCAGTTCTTC.

The chain combines TRBV5-1 with TRBJ2-1, with D uncertain. This CDR3 has 13 amino acids. V lost 4 bases and J 5 bases, leaving 10 bases between the germline ends. CDR1 is SGHRS, CDR2 YFSETQ, per germline. The CDR3 DNA follows: TGCGCCAGCAGCGCCGACTGGAACAATGAGCAGTTCTTC. This codes for CASSADWNNEQFF.

The chain couples TRBV7-9 to TRBJ1-2, with 8 bases fitting TRBD1. Germline CDR1 and CDR2: SEHNR and FQNEAQ (reference sequence). V lost 1 base to trimming and J lost 6 bases; unmatched junction nucleotides: 1. CDR3 length: 13 residues. The CDR3, as DNA: TGTGCCAGCAGCTTAGGGACAGGGCATGGCTACACCTTC. Protein: CASSLGTGHGYTF.

This clonotype was observed at least ten times. The chain links TRBV29-1 to TRBJ2-5, with 7 bases fitting TRBD1. V was clipped by 3 bases and J by 5 bases; unmatched bases: 9. The CDR3 is made up of 14 amino acids. In germline, CDR1 is SQVTM, CDR2 ANQGSEA. CDR3 loop: CSVEGDRVWETQYF. The DNA for the CDR3 is TGCAGCGTTGAGGGAGACAGGGTTTGGGAGACCCAGTACTTC.

Ten or more counts support this clonotype. The chain carries TRBV12-3 or TRBV12-4 and TRBJ2-1; 9 bases line up with TRBD1. The CDR3 runs 15 residues. V lost 7 bases to trimming and J lost 5 bases; unmatched junction nucleotides: 9. In DNA form, the CDR3 reads TGTGCCAGCACCCTTCACAGGGGGCTAAACAATGAGCAGTTCTTC. Protein sequence: CASTLHRGLNNEQFF.

In this sample, this clonotype turned up many times. J is TRBJ1-1 and V is TRBV12-3 or TRBV12-4; D is ambiguous. The CDR3 loop spans 15 amino acids. V lost 5 bases to trimming and J lost 1 base, with 14 bases between them. The CDR3 sequence is CASSPIRQANTEAFF. The CDR3 DNA sequence: TGTGCCAGCAGTCCAATCAGACAAGCGAACACTGAAGCTTTCTTT.

This clonotype was seen ten or more times. The chain is built from TRBV20-1 and TRBJ2-3; D possibly corresponds to TRBD2 (6 bases). Germline V gene lookup returns CDR1 DFQATT and CDR2 SNEGSKA (reference sequence). CDR3 length: 13 amino acids. The ends were cut back, 5 bases at V and 1 base at J, with 10 bases in the middle. CDR3 in amino acids: CSAETGGTDTQYF. The CDR3, as DNA: TGCAGTGCTGAAACGGGAGGCACAGATACGCAGTATTTT.

This clonotype was observed many times. The rearrangement uses TRBV28 and TRBJ2-7, with 9 bases that match TRBD1. V lost 1 base and J lost 6; bases outside the gene matches: 13. The length of the CDR3 is 17 residues. The germline V gene has CDR1 MDHEN and CDR2 SYDVKM. The CDR3 DNA reads as TGTGCCAGCAGTTTATTGGTTTTGGGGACAGGGTTGCGCGAGCAGTACTTC. Translated: CASSLLVLGTGLREQYF.

The chain employs TRBV20-1 and TRBJ2-1, with 13 bases identical to TRBD2. Germline lookup yields CDR1 DFQATT and CDR2 SNEGSKA (reference sequence). The V segment lost 3 bases and the J segment 2 bases; nucleotides outside the gene matches: 7. The CDR3 has 17 residues. Here the CDR3 reads CSARGTSGTRAYNEQFF. The CDR3 coding sequence is TGCAGTGCTAGGGGGACTAGCGGGACTAGGGCCTACAATGAGCAGTTCTTC.

The chain recombines TRBV7-3 with TRBJ2-3; D is possibly TRBD1 (5 bases). Trimming removed 3 bases from V and 5 bases from J, with 12 bases in between. CDR1 is SGHTA, CDR2 FQGTGA, per germline. CDR3 length: 14 amino acids. CDR3 region: CASSFDSNGDTQYF. The CDR3 DNA follows: TGTGCCAGCAGCTTCGACAGTAATGGAGATACGCAGTATTTT.

This chain links TRBV5-1 with TRBJ2-2; 7 nucleotides agree with TRBD1. Germline V gene lookup returns CDR1 SGHRS and CDR2 YFSETQ. This CDR3 is built from 15 residues. V was clipped by 2 bases and J by 3 bases; unmatched bases: 4. The CDR3 DNA sequence: TGCGCCAGCAGCTTACAGGGGCAGGACACCGGGGAGCTGTTTTTT. Translation gives CASSLQGQDTGELFF.

This clonotype was counted between two and nine times. The chain recombines TRBV6-5 with TRBJ1-2, with D possibly being TRBD1 (5 bases). Trimming took off 3 bases at V and 8 bases at J, with 22 bases between the two ends. CDR3 length: 16 residues. In germline, CDR1 is MNHEY, CDR2 SVGAGI. The DNA of the CDR3 is TGTGCCAGCAGTTATTTCAGGAGGGACCCACCTATGGGCTACACCTTC. It is translated as CASSYFRRDPPMGYTF.

The chain uses TRBV9 and TRBJ2-7; the match to TRBD1 covers 9 bases. Trimming took 3 bases from V and 6 from J; bases not matched to a gene: 1. The germline CDR1 and CDR2 sequences are SGDLS and YYNGEE. This CDR3 comprises 12 residues. CDR3 coding DNA: TGTGCCAGCAGCGGGGGACAGGGCGAGCAGTACTTC. It codes for CASSGGQGEQYF.

This clonotype was detected many times. The chain carries TRBV12-3 or TRBV12-4 and TRBJ2-3; D might be TRBD2 (7 bases). The ends were cut back, 7 bases at V and 3 bases at J, with 17 bases in the middle. The CDR3 spans 15 residues. The CDR3 sequence is CASTPQGRGTDTQYF. The CDR3 region has the DNA TGTGCCAGCACACCCCAGGGGAGGGGGACAGATACGCAGTATTTT.

This clonotype was counted ten times or more. The chain combines TRBV20-1 with TRBJ1-1; D not resolved. The V end was cut by 7 bases, the J end by 0 bases, with 9 bases between. CDR3 size: 12 residues. The V gene's germline CDR1 is DFQATT and CDR2 SNEGSKA (reference sequence). DNA for the CDR3: TGCAGTGGTGTGGGCCTGAACACTGAAGCTTTCTTT. Encoded protein: CSGVGLNTEAFF.

This CDR3 is CASSLRLAGLTDTQYF. The CDR3 bases are TGTGCCAGCAGTTTAAGACTAGCGGGTCTCACAGATACGCAGTATTTT. This chain uses TRBV27 with TRBJ2-3; 10 bases are a match to TRBD2. After removal of 2 bases from V and 2 bases from J, the junction contained 4 bases not matched to a gene. Germline CDR1 reads MNHEY; CDR2 reads SMNVEV (reference sequence). This CDR3 comprises 16 residues.

The chain employs TRBV6-4 and TRBJ2-1; TRBD2 matches at 15 bases. V shed 4 bases, J shed 5 bases, and the junction held 6 bases outside the gene matches. This CDR3 contains 17 residues. Germline loops: CDR1 MRHNA, CDR2 SNTAGT. CDR3 protein: CASSGFRTSGRDNEQFF. CDR3 DNA: TGTGCCAGCAGTGGATTTCGGACTAGCGGGAGGGACAATGAGCAGTTCTTC.

This clonotype has a handful of counts. The CDR3 coding sequence is TGTGCCAGCAGTGAAGCACAAAGACGGCACCACTACGAGCAGTACTTC. This encodes CASSEAQRRHHYEQYF. The chain couples TRBV2 to TRBJ2-7, with D unresolved. The germline V gene encodes CDR1 SNHLY and CDR2 FYNNEI. There are 16 residues in the CDR3. Trimming removed 0 bases from V and 3 bases from J, with 15 bases in between.

This clonotype was seen repeatedly, ten times or more. The chain couples TRBV6-5 to TRBJ2-3; a possible D gene is TRBD2 (6 bases). CDR1 and CDR2 from the germline V gene are MNHEY and SVGAGI. This CDR3 is 13 amino acids long. The V gene lost 9 bases and the J gene lost 5 bases, with 15 bases spanning the gap. The CDR3 nucleotides are TGTGCCAGAAACGGGACTCTTAAAGATACGCAGTATTTT. It encodes CARNGTLKDTQYF.

This clonotype showed up many times. The J gene is TRBJ1-4, the V gene TRBV12-3 or TRBV12-4; a weak D match, TRBD1 (6 bases). The length of the CDR3 is 16 residues. Trimming removed 3 bases from V and 1 base from J, with 12 bases in between. CDR3: CASSFTNRVTNEKLFF. Here the CDR3 DNA reads TGTGCCAGCAGTTTTACAAACAGGGTAACTAATGAAAAACTGTTTTTT.

The sample holds many counts of this clonotype. V and J are TRBV28 and TRBJ2-1; 10 bases map to TRBD2. The V segment lost 3 bases and the J segment 3 bases; nucleotides outside the gene matches: 2. The CDR3 sequence is 15 residues long. CDR1 MDHEN and CDR2 SYDVKM come from the germline V gene. CDR3 in DNA: TGTGCCAGCAGTTTTCCTAGCGGGAGCTACAATGAGCAGTTCTTC. This codes for CASSFPSGSYNEQFF. The variable domain in full, with the rest retrieved from reference TRBV28 and TRBJ2-1, is DVKVTQSSRYLVKRTGEKVFLECVQDMDHENMFWYRQDPGLGLRLIYFSYDVKMKEKGDIPEGYSVSREKKERFSLILESASTNQTSMYLCASSFPSGSYNEQFFGPGTRLTVL.

The V and J genes are TRBV27 and TRBJ2-1, with 8 positions matching TRBD1. Germline CDR1 reads MNHEY; CDR2 reads SMNVEV (reference sequence). After removal of 8 bases from V and 3 bases from J, the junction contained 9 bases not matched to a gene. The CDR3 is made up of 15 amino acids. In nucleotides, the CDR3 is TGTGCCAGCGGCCAAGGACAGGGAAACTACAATGAGCAGTTCTTC. Its translation: CASGQGQGNYNEQFF.

There are a few counts of this clonotype. The J gene is TRBJ2-7, the V gene TRBV20-1, with D perhaps being TRBD1 or TRBD2 (5 bases each). V was shortened by 6 bases and J by 1 base, with 13 bases between the two germline ends. There are 13 residues in the CDR3. Germline V gives CDR1 DFQATT, CDR2 SNEGSKA (reference sequence). CDR3 in amino acids: CSANRDLSYEQYF. CDR3 in DNA: TGCAGTGCCAACCGGGACCTATCCTACGAGCAGTACTTC.

This clonotype was found many times. The chain employs TRBV28 and TRBJ2-7; D gene ambiguous. This CDR3 has 17 residues. V lost 5 bases, J lost 1 base, and 21 bases lay in between. Germline lookup yields CDR1 MDHEN and CDR2 SYDVKM. In DNA, the CDR3 is TGTGCCAGCAGTCCCGATTGGGCTTTCGTGCCGTCCTACGAGCAGTACTTC. This sequence encodes CASSPDWAFVPSYEQYF.

This clonotype appeared many times. The chain uses TRBV29-1 and TRBJ2-7, with TRBD2 matching over 9 bases. From germline, CDR1 is SQVTM and CDR2 ANQGSEA. The CDR3 loop spans 13 amino acids. The trim removed 6 bases at V and 1 base at J, leaving 4 bases unmatched. The CDR3 DNA is TGCAGCGTAGGTCTAGCGGGGTCCTACGAGCAGTACTTC. It yields the protein CSVGLAGSYEQYF.

V gene TRBV20-1 combines with J gene TRBJ1-5, with D uncertain. V dropped 4 bases and J dropped 8 bases, with 3 bases sitting between them. The CDR3 sequence is 9 residues long. The germline gives CDR1 DFQATT, CDR2 SNEGSKA (reference sequence). The CDR3 sequence is CSAIEPQHF. As DNA, the CDR3 is TGCAGTGCTATCGAGCCCCAGCATTTT.